Detailed here is one T cell receptor (beta chain). Assay: immunoSEQ multiplex PCR; the TCRdb copy retains only in-frame clones and omits some. This sample has approximately 45,000 clones; over 70% occur once, and the top ten carry 4.5% to 6%. The sample comes from a study of blood T cell repertoires in COVID-19. Study at large: Spain, Italy and the United States supplied samples that represented acute and convalescent COVID-19.

The length of the CDR3 is 18 residues. The receptor comes from a human donor in a cohort sampled during active COVID-19. Sequencing was performed on peripheral blood. The V and J genes are TRBV21-1 and TRBJ2-1; the DNA was not compared with TRBD2, the D call given in the table. TRBV21-1 counts as a pseudogene. CDR3 sequence (DNA): TGTGCCAGCAGCAATTTCGCTAAGCGGGAGTTCTCCTACAATGAGCAGTTCTTC. This encodes CASSNFAKREFSYNEQFF.